The rows below give T cell receptor beta chains drawn from one sample of a study of shared clonotypes between healthy human individuals. Method: immunoSEQ multiplex PCR; TCRdb's copy keeps in-frame clones and lacks some. The table records around 2,100,000 clones, about 95% of them present only once. The sequencing input was naive CD8+ T cells sorted from blood. Every receptor here comes from a man younger than 30 in good health. Both conserved end residues are part of each CDR3. Each record gives: clone size, V gene, J gene, D gene, CDR3 DNA, CDR3 protein. A D gene is named only where the DNA matches it firmly. Clone size, where shown, is once, few, many, or a class for clones that have expanded.

.,TRBV4-1,TRBJ2-7,.,TGCGCCAGCAGCCAAGAGGTGCAGGCTTCCTACGAGCAGTACTTC,CASSQEVQASYEQYF
.,TRBV2,TRBJ2-2,.,TGTGCCAGCAGTGATGAGTATGAGCGAGGGACCGGGGAGCTGTTTTTT,CASSDEYERGTGELFF
.,TRBV2,TRBJ2-5,TRBD1,TGTGCCAGCAGTGGGGACAGTCCCAATGTAGAGACCCAGTACTTC,CASSGDSPNVETQYF
.,TRBV7-2,TRBJ1-1,.,TGTGCCAGCAGGCAGGGATTTGATGAAGCTTTCTTT,CASRQGFDEAFF
.,TRBV6-6,TRBJ2-5,.,TGTGCCAGCAGGGGTCAAGAGACCCAGTACTTC,CASRGQETQYF
.,TRBV5-6,TRBJ1-1,.,TGTGCCAGCAGCCTACCGTCCGTTTTCGTGATGGCCCCTGAAGCTTTCTTT,CASSLPSVFVMAPEAFF
.,TRBV29-1,TRBJ2-1,TRBD2,TGCAGCGTCCGAGTGGGACTACTTGAGCAGTTCTTC,CSVRVGLLEQFF
.,TRBV7-9,TRBJ2-6,.,TGTGCCAGCAGCGCGGTCCTCTCTGGGGCCAACGTCCTGACTTTC,CASSAVLSGANVLTF
.,TRBV6-1,TRBJ2-1,.,TGTGCCAGCAGTGAAGTGGCTAGTCATGAGCAGTTCTTC,CASSEVASHEQFF
.,TRBV28,TRBJ1-6,.,TGTGCCAGCAGTTTATATGAGGGACCCATCATCCACTTT,CASSLYEGPIIHF
.,TRBV27,TRBJ2-1,TRBD1,TGTGCCAGCAGTCCTAATCTCTCCGGGACAGGGTACAATGAGCAGTTCTTC,CASSPNLSGTGYNEQFF
.,TRBV2,TRBJ1-3,.,TGTGCCAGCAGTGGACCGAGTTGGACCACCATATATTTT,CASSGPSWTTIYF
.,TRBV19,TRBJ1-5,.,TGTGCCAGTACCGCCACAGGGCTAGGGTGGGGCAATCAGCCCCAGCATTTT,CASTATGLGWGNQPQHF
.,TRBV27,TRBJ2-7,TRBD2,TGTGCCAGCAGTTTATCTCCCGGGACTAGTGTCTACGAGCAGTACTTC,CASSLSPGTSVYEQYF
.,TRBV7-2,TRBJ2-7,.,TGTGCCAGCAGCTTAGTGGCAGGTGGGGTTACCTACGAGCAGTACTTC,CASSLVAGGVTYEQYF
.,TRBV5-4,TRBJ2-7,.,TGTGCCAGCAGCTGGGGGACCTCCTACGAGCAGTACTTC,CASSWGTSYEQYF
.,TRBV4-1,TRBJ1-1,.,TGCGCCAGCAGCTTGGCCCCCAAATTGAACACTGAAGCTTTCTTT,CASSLAPKLNTEAFF
once,TRBV30,TRBJ2-2,.,TGTGCCTGGAGTGTACAAGGAGGGGAGCTGTTTTTT,CAWSVQGGELFF
.,TRBV4-2,TRBJ2-7,TRBD2,TGTGCCAGCAGCCAAGATCCCGGGACTAGCGGGGGGGCGGGCGAGCAGTACTTC,CASSQDPGTSGGAGEQYF
.,TRBV6-5,TRBJ1-1,.,TGTGCCAGCAGTAGGGTGGGGAACACTGAAGCTTTCTTT,CASSRVGNTEAFF
once,TRBV9,TRBJ2-7,TRBD1,TGTGCCAGCAGCACAGTGACAGGGCCTCTCTACGAGCAGTACTTC,CASSTVTGPLYEQYF
.,TRBV9,TRBJ2-1,.,TGTGCCAGCAGCGTAGAGGAGGGCAAAGGATACAATGAGCAGTTCTTC,CASSVEEGKGYNEQFF
.,TRBV27,TRBJ2-1,TRBD2,TGTGCCAGCAGTTTATTAGCGGGAGTCAATGAGCAGTTCTTC,CASSLLAGVNEQFF
.,TRBV19,TRBJ1-5,.,TGTGCCACCGCCACAGCTCCCTATAGCAATCAGCCCCAGCATTTT,CATATAPYSNQPQHF
.,TRBV28,TRBJ2-1,.,TGTGCCAGCAGTTTATGGAGAACGGGGGCCGTCTACAATGAGCAGTTCTTC,CASSLWRTGAVYNEQFF
.,TRBV7-6,TRBJ1-1,.,TGTGCCAGTCGCCGGGACACTGAGAACACTGAAGCTTTCTTT,CASRRDTENTEAFF
few,TRBV6-4,TRBJ1-6,TRBD1,TGTGCCAGCAGCTACTTTCTCGGACAGGGTAGCAGTAATTCACCCCTCCACTTT,CASSYFLGQGSSNSPLHF
.,TRBV28,TRBJ2-7,.,TGTGCCAGCAGCCTCAGCCCGGGTCGTAATTCCTACGAGCAGTACTTC,CASSLSPGRNSYEQYF